Given below is one TCR beta chain in context. The data are from a study of shared clonotypes between healthy human individuals. Study summary: CD4 naive cells filled three plates per donor, CD4 memory three, CD8 naive two and CD8 memory one.

Sequencing used immunoSEQ multiplex PCR; TCRdb keeps in-frame clones, though not all of them. The sample contains about 2,500,000 clones, roughly nine tenths of which appear only once. This CDR3 is built from 17 residues. Germline loops: CDR1 KGHSH, CDR2 LQKENI. The V segment lost 6 bases and the J segment 4 bases; nucleotides outside the gene matches: 15. The sequencing input was naive CD4+ T cells sorted from blood. The subset here: CD45RA+ positively selected. This chain joins TRBV18 and TRBJ1-3; 7 nucleotides match TRBD1. The sequence was obtained from a man younger than 35 in good health. The CDR3 loop reads CASSHIPPQDRGNTIYF. In DNA, the CDR3 is TGTGCCAGCTCCCACATTCCTCCCCAGGACAGGGGAAACACCATATATTTT.